The rows below give T cell receptor beta chains drawn from one sample of a study of blood T cell repertoires in COVID-19. Sequenced by immunoSEQ multiplex PCR; TCRdb stores in-frame clones only, minus some. The table includes 75,000 to 100,000 clones, around 85% detected once. Sequencing was carried out using peripheral blood. The origin of the receptors is a man aged 55 to 70 with acute or convalescent COVID-19. Each CDR3 is given with its conserved first and last residue. Some rows mark clone size as missing; the rest say once, few, many or name a class of expanded clone.

NA	17	TRBJ1-2	TRBV19	CASSTTGGAGFNYGYTF
NA	15	TRBJ2-7	TRBV4-2	CASSQDLTGGYEQYF
NA	14	TRBJ1-1	TRBV10-3	CAISGGGGNTEAFF
NA	13	TRBJ1-3	TRBV18	CASSPSAGNTIYF
NA	14	TRBJ1-1	TRBV9	CASSALDRFTEAFF
NA	13	TRBJ1-2	TRBV7-2	CASRPRTGFGYTF
few	14	TRBJ1-1	TRBV6-1	CASSERAQNTEAFF
NA	18	TRBJ1-5	TRBV18	CASSPSGQRAAIGGPQHF
NA	15	TRBJ2-3	TRBV4-3	CASSQDDSSTDTQYF
NA	17	TRBJ2-1	TRBV15	CATSRDPRDYIRDEQFF
NA	12	TRBJ1-1	TRBV7-2	CASSSSGGKAFF
NA	14	TRBJ2-7	TRBV5-4	CASSLWTSRGKQYF
NA	15	TRBJ1-1	TRBV28	CASSLAGGENTEAFF
NA	15	TRBJ1-3	TRBV6-5	CASSPLQGAGNTIYF
NA	13	TRBJ2-7	TRBV6-5	CASSLGPFYEQYF
NA	14	TRBJ1-3	TRBV12-5	CASGFWTDRNTIYF
NA	15	TRBJ1-4	TRBV4-3	CASSQGQGSHEKLFF
NA	13	TRBJ1-6	TRBV28	CASIDITNSPLHF
NA	15	TRBJ2-5	TRBV7-6	CASSFSQGIQETQYF
NA	15	TRBJ2-1	TRBV6-1	CASSDVGAGNNEQFF
NA	15	TRBJ1-2	TRBV24-1	CATSDPGQGADGYTF
NA	12	TRBJ1-1	TRBV3-1/TRBV3-2	CASSRGYTEAFF
NA	15	TRBJ2-7	TRBV4-3	CASSQGRTSGYEQYF
NA	15	TRBJ1-2	TRBV5-4	CASSFSRDPAYGYTF
few	14	TRBJ1-2	TRBV5-1	CASSLTGGVGGYTF
NA	13	TRBJ1-5	TRBV2	CASSDGTYQPQHF
NA	14	TRBJ2-1	TRBV10-1	CASSTSVPYNEQFF
once	12	TRBJ1-1	TRBV18	CASSPQGTEAFF
NA	14	TRBJ1-3	TRBV12-5	CASGDPFQGNTIYF
NA	14	TRBJ1-4	TRBV6-5	CASSRDREVEKLFF
NA	15	TRBJ2-5	TRBV6-5	CASGTSGGPQETQYF
once	15	TRBJ2-1	TRBV6-2/TRBV6-3	CASSSWTSSYNEQFF
NA	15	TRBJ1-5	TRBV23-1	CASSRLDTALGPQHF
NA	15	TRBJ2-4	TRBV24-1	CATSPGGLRGNIQYF
NA	17	TRBJ2-4	TRBV19	CASSSSTYPGAKNIQYF
NA	14	TRBJ2-1	TRBV27	CASSSTSAGGVQFF
NA	14	TRBJ2-1	TRBV2	CATSDAGLDNEQFF